The rows below give T cell receptor beta chains drawn from one sample of a study of CD8+ T cells in alopecia areata. This table comes from immunoSEQ multiplex PCR, and its TCRdb copy is limited to in-frame clones, with some not included. The table lists approximately 130,000 clones, about 46% of them singletons, with approximately 10% in the top ten. Source material: NKG2D-low CD8+ T cells sorted from blood. The receptors originated from a human donor with alopecia areata. Both conserved end residues are part of each CDR3. The order of the fields is V gene, D gene, J gene, clone size, CDR3 protein, CDR3 DNA. D genes are given only for firm matches. Size values are once, few and many counts, or a class for expanded clones, and some rows have none.

v_call: TRBV4-2
d_call: .
j_call: TRBJ2-1
clone_size: .
cdr3_aa: CASSQVPPAEDNEQFF
cdr3_nt: TGTGCCAGCAGCCAAGTTCCCCCAGCCGAGGACAATGAGCAGTTCTTC

v_call: TRBV30
d_call: .
j_call: TRBJ2-2
clone_size: .
cdr3_aa: CAWESAGELFF
cdr3_nt: TGTGCCTGGGAGTCGGCCGGGGAGCTGTTTTTT

v_call: TRBV5-6
d_call: .
j_call: TRBJ2-7
clone_size: .
cdr3_aa: CASSLIPGANPYEQYF
cdr3_nt: TGTGCCAGCAGCTTGATCCCGGGGGCGAACCCCTACGAGCAGTACTTC

v_call: TRBV23-1
d_call: .
j_call: TRBJ2-3
clone_size: .
cdr3_aa: CASSQSGLALSYF
cdr3_nt: TGCGCCAGCAGTCAATCGGGCCTAGCGTTGTCTTATTTT

v_call: TRBV5-1
d_call: .
j_call: TRBJ2-1
clone_size: once
cdr3_aa: CASSLVTTPPGNNEQFF
cdr3_nt: TGCGCCAGCAGCTTAGTAACAACACCCCCGGGGAACAATGAGCAGTTCTTC

v_call: TRBV27
d_call: TRBD1
j_call: TRBJ2-5
clone_size: .
cdr3_aa: CASSQYPQGARETQYF
cdr3_nt: TGTGCCAGCAGTCAATACCCTCAGGGGGCTCGGGAGACCCAGTACTTC

v_call: TRBV30
d_call: TRBD2
j_call: TRBJ2-7
clone_size: .
cdr3_aa: CAWASGTAYEQYF
cdr3_nt: TGTGCCTGGGCTAGCGGGACCGCCTACGAGCAGTACTTC

v_call: TRBV27
d_call: .
j_call: TRBJ1-1
clone_size: once
cdr3_aa: CASSPNTQDGKAFF
cdr3_nt: TGTGCCAGCAGTCCAAATACCCAGGACGGGAAAGCTTTCTTT

v_call: TRBV14
d_call: TRBD1
j_call: TRBJ1-2
clone_size: .
cdr3_aa: CASSPTGTYGYTF
cdr3_nt: TGTGCCAGCAGCCCGACAGGGACCTATGGCTACACCTTC

v_call: TRBV7-3
d_call: TRBD2
j_call: TRBJ2-1
clone_size: .
cdr3_aa: CASSLLAGAYNEQFF
cdr3_nt: TGTGCCAGCAGCTTATTAGCGGGGGCTTACAATGAGCAGTTCTTC

v_call: TRBV4-1
d_call: .
j_call: TRBJ1-1
clone_size: .
cdr3_aa: CASSHGQNTEAFF
cdr3_nt: TGCGCCAGCAGCCATGGACAGAACACTGAAGCTTTCTTT

v_call: TRBV29-1
d_call: TRBD2
j_call: TRBJ2-5
clone_size: .
cdr3_aa: CSVIGGALRETQYF
cdr3_nt: TGCAGCGTTATCGGGGGGGCGCTGAGGGAGACCCAGTACTTC

v_call: TRBV29-1
d_call: .
j_call: TRBJ2-3
clone_size: .
cdr3_aa: CSVPIPNTDTQYF
cdr3_nt: TGCAGCGTTCCTATACCGAACACAGATACGCAGTATTTT

v_call: TRBV2
d_call: .
j_call: TRBJ2-2
clone_size: .
cdr3_aa: CARDLSGTGELFF
cdr3_nt: TGTGCCAGGGATCTCTCCGGGACCGGGGAGCTGTTTTTT

v_call: TRBV29-1
d_call: .
j_call: TRBJ2-7
clone_size: few
cdr3_aa: CSVLDYEQYF
cdr3_nt: TGCAGCGTTCTAGACTACGAGCAGTACTTC

v_call: TRBV5-1
d_call: TRBD2
j_call: TRBJ2-5
clone_size: .
cdr3_aa: CASSFSGGPQETQYF
cdr3_nt: TGCGCCAGCAGCTTTTCGGGGGGGCCCCAAGAGACCCAGTACTTC